The rows below give T cell receptor beta chains drawn from one sample of a study of blood T cell repertoires in COVID-19. Repertoires were generated with immunoSEQ multiplex PCR, while TCRdb's copy carries only in-frame clones and drops some. This sample has over 35,000 clones, with less than 85% found just once. The sequencing input was peripheral blood. The source is a man aged 65 to 85 with acute or convalescent COVID-19. The CDR3 runs from the conserved cysteine through the conserved F or W. A D gene is named only where the DNA matches it firmly. Clone size is given for some rows only: seen once, a few or many times, or a class if the clone is expanded.

length,size,V,J,D,DNA,CDR3
14,.,TRBV27,TRBJ1-5,TRBD1,TGTGCCTCACGGGACAGGGCCCTATTTGGGCCCCAGCATTTT,CASRDRALFGPQHF
13,.,TRBV7-3,TRBJ2-7,.,TGTGCCAGCAGCCGAGACTTAACCTACGAGCAGTACTTC,CASSRDLTYEQYF
15,.,TRBV3-1/TRBV3-2,TRBJ2-2,.,TGTGCCAGCAGGAGAGGACATGTGGGCACCGGGGAGCTGTTTTTT,CASRRGHVGTGELFF
14,.,TRBV7-2,TRBJ1-1,TRBD1,TGTGCCAGCAGCCGCCAGGGGGCGCGCACTGAAGCTTTCTTT,CASSRQGARTEAFF
15,.,TRBV19,TRBJ2-1,.,TGTGCCAGTAGTATATCCTCTAGCCCCTACAATGAGCAGTTCTTC,CASSISSSPYNEQFF
15,medium-sized,TRBV4-2,TRBJ2-7,TRBD2,TGTGCCAGCAGCCAAGGGACTAGCGGAAACTACGAGCAGTACTTC,CASSQGTSGNYEQYF
11,.,TRBV11-2,TRBJ1-1,TRBD1,TGTGCCAGCAGCTTGACAGGGGGAGCTTTCTTT,CASSLTGGAFF
15,few,TRBV2,TRBJ2-4,.,TGTGCCAGCAGCGAACGTCGGGAGCCCAAAAACATTCAGTACTTC,CASSERREPKNIQYF
16,.,TRBV7-3,TRBJ1-3,.,TGTGCCAGCAGCTTAAATGGGGGGATTGCTGGAAACACCATATATTTT,CASSLNGGIAGNTIYF
12,.,TRBV11-2,TRBJ2-7,.,TGTGCCAGCAGCGTCGACAACCGCGAGCAGTACTTC,CASSVDNREQYF
17,.,TRBV21-1,TRBJ2-2,.,TGTGCCAGCAGCAATTCCGGGACAGGGGACCTCCGGCGGGAGCTGTTTTTT,CASSNSGTGDLRRELFF
16,once,TRBV28,TRBJ1-1,TRBD1,TGTGCCAGCGGCCTTGGACAGGGGGCGTATAACACTGAAGCTTTCTTT,CASGLGQGAYNTEAFF
12,few,TRBV30,TRBJ1-6,.,TGTGCCTGGACAGGTTATAATTCACCCCTCCACTTT,CAWTGYNSPLHF
16,.,TRBV4-1,TRBJ2-5,TRBD2,TGCGCCAGCAGCCGTAGGGAGCGGGGGCTCCAAGAGACCCAGTACTTC,CASSRRERGLQETQYF
16,.,TRBV4-2,TRBJ2-1,TRBD2,TGTGCCAGCAGCCAAGGGTGGACTAGCGGATACAATGAGCAGTTCTTC,CASSQGWTSGYNEQFF
16,.,TRBV7-6,TRBJ2-1,TRBD2,TGTGCCAGCAGCTTATCTACTAGCGGGAGTCGCAATGAGCAGTTCTTC,CASSLSTSGSRNEQFF